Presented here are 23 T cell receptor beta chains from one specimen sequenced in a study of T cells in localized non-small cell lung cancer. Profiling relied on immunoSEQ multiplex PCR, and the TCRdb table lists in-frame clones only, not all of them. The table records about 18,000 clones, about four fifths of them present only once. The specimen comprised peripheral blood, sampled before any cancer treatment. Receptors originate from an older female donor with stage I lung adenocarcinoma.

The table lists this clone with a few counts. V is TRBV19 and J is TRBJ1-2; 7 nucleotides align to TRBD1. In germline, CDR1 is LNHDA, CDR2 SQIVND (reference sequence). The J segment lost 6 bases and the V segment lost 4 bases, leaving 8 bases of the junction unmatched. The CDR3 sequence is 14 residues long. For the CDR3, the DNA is TGTGCCAGTAGTAAGGCAGGGGGGACGGATGGCTACACCTTC. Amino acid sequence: CASSKAGGTDGYTF.

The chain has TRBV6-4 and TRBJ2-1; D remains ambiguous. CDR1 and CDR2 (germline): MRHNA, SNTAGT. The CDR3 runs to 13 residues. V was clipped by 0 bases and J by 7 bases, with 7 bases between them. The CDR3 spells CASSDSEVNEQFF. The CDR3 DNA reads TGTGCCAGCAGTGACTCGGAAGTTAATGAGCAGTTCTTC.

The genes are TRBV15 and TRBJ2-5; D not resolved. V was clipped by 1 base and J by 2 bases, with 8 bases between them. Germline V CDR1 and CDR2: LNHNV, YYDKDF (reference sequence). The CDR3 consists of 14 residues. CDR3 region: CATSRGRFQETQYF. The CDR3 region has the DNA TGTGCCACCAGCAGAGGACGGTTTCAAGAGACCCAGTACTTC.

The CDR3 protein is CASSPPGAGVAKNIQYF. The DNA for the CDR3 is TGTGCCAGCAGCCCTCCGGGAGCGGGGGTAGCCAAAAACATTCAGTACTTC. V is TRBV25-1 and J is TRBJ2-4; 8 bases align to TRBD2. After removal of 6 bases from V and 0 bases from J, the junction contained 10 bases not matched to a gene. From germline, CDR1 is MGHDK and CDR2 SYGVNS. The CDR3 totals 17 residues.

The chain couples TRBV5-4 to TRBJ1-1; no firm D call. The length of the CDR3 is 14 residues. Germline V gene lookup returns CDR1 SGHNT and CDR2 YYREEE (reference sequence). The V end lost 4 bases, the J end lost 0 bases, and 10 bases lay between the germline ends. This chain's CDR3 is CASSLEGMNTEAFF. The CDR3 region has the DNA TGTGCCAGCAGCCTCGAGGGCATGAACACTGAAGCTTTCTTT.

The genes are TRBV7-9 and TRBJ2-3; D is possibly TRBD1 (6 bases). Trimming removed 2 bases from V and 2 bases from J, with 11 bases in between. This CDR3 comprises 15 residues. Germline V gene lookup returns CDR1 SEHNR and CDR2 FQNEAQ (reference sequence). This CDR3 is CASSLSDSYTDTQYF. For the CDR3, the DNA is TGTGCCAGCAGCTTATCGGACAGTTACACAGATACGCAGTATTTT. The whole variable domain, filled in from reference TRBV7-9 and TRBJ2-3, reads DTGVSQNPRHKITKRGQNVTFRCDPISEHNRLYWYRQTLGQGPEFLTYFQNEAQLEKSRLLSDRFSAERPKGSFSTLEIQRTEQGDSAMYLCASSLSDSYTDTQYFGPGTRLTVL.

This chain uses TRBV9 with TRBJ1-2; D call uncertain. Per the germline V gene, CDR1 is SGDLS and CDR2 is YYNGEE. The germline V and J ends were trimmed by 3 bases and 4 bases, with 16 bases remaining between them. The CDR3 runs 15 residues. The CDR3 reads CASSEMRPRLYGYTF. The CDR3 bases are TGTGCCAGCAGCGAGATGAGACCCCGCCTCTATGGCTACACCTTC.

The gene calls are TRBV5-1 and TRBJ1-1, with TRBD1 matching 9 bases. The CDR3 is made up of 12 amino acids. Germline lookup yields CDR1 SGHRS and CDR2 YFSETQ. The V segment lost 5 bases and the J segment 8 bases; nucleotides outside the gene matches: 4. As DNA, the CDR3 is TGCGCCAGCAGTCAGGACAGGGGCGAAGCTTTCTTT. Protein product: CASSQDRGEAFF.

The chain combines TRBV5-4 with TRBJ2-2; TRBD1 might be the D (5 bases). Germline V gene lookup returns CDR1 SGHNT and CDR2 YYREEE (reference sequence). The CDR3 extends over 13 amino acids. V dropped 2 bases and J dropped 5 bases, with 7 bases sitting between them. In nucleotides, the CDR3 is TGTGCCAGCAGCTTTCAGGGAACCGGGGAGCTGTTTTTT. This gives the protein CASSFQGTGELFF.

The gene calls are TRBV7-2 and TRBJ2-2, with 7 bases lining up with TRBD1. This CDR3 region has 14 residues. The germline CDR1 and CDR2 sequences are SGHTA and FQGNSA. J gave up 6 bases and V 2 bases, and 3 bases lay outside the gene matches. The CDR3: CASSLFTGAGELFF. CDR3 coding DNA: TGTGCCAGCAGCTTATTTACAGGGGCCGGGGAGCTGTTTTTT.

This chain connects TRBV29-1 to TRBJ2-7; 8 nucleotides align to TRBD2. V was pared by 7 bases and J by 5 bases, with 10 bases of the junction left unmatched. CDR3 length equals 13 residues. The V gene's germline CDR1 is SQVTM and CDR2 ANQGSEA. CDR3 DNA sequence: TGCAGCGCCGGGGGGGGATTGTACCACGAGCAGTACTTC. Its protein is CSAGGGLYHEQYF.

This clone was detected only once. CDR3 DNA: TGTGCCTGGAGTGTATCCGAAGATCAGCCCCAGCATTTT. Translation gives CAWSVSEDQPQHF. This chain connects TRBV30 to TRBJ1-5; D call uncertain. The CDR3 contains 13 residues. Germline V CDR1 and CDR2: GTSNPN, SVGIG (reference sequence). The ends were cut back, 0 bases at V and 5 bases at J, with 8 bases in the middle.

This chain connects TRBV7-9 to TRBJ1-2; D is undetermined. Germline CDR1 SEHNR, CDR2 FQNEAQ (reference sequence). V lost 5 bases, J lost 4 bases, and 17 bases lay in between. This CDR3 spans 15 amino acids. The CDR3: CASSQRGSSLYGYTF. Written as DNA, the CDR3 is TGTGCCAGCAGCCAGCGCGGGTCGTCTCTCTATGGCTACACCTTC.

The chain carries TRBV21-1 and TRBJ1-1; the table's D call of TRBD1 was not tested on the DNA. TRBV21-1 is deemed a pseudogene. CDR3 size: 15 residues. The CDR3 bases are TGTGCCAGCAGCAAATCGACAGGGTTGAACACTGAAGCTTTCTTT. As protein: CASSKSTGLNTEAFF.

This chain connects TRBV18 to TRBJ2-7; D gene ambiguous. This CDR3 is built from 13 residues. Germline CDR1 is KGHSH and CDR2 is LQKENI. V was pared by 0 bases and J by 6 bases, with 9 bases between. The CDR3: CASSPPPQIEQYF. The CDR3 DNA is TGTGCCAGCTCACCACCTCCCCAGATCGAGCAGTACTTC.

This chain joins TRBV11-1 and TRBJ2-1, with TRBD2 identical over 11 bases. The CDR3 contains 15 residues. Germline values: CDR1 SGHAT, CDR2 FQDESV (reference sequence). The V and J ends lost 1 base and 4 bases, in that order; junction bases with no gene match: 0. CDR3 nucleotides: TGTGCCAGCAGCTTAGGACTAGCGGGGTACAATGAGCAGTTCTTC. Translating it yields CASSLGLAGYNEQFF.

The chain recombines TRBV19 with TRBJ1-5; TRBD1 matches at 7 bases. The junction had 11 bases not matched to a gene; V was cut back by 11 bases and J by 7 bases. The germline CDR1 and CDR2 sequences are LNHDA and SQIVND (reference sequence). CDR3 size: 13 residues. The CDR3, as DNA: TGTGCCGGGGCCGCAGGGGGAGGACAGCCCCAGCATTTT. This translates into CAGAAGGGQPQHF.

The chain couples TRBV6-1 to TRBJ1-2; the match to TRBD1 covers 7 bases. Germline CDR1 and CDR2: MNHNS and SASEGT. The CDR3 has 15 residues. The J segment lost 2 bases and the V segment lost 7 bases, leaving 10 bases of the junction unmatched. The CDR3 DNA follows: TGTGCCAGCAACCAAGGGGACAGCGTCAACTATGGCTACACCTTC. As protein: CASNQGDSVNYGYTF.

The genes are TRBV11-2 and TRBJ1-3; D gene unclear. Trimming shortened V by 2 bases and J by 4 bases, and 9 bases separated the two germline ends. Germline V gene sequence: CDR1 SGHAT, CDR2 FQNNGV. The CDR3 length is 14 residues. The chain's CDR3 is CASSLPGGGNTIYF. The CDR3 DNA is TGTGCCAGCAGCTTACCCGGCGGGGGAAACACCATATATTTT.

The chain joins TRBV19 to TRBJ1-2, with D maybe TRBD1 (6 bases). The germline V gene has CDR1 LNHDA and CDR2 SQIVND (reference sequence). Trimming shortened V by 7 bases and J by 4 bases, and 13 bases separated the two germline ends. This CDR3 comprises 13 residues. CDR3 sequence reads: CASKQGPGYGYTF. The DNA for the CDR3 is TGTGCCAGTAAACAGGGCCCGGGCTATGGCTACACCTTC.

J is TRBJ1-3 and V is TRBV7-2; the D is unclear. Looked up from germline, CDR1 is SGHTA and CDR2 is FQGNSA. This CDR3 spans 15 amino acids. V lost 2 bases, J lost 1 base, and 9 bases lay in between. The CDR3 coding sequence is TGTGCCAGCAGCTTAATCCCGTCGTCTGGAAACACCATATATTTT. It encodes CASSLIPSSGNTIYF.

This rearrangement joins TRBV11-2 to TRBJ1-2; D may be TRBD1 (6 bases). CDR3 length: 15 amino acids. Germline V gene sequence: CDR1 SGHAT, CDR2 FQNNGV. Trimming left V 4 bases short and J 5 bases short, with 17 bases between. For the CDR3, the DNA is TGTGCCAGCAGCTCAGTCCGGGGGCTAGGGTATGGCTACACCTTC. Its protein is CASSSVRGLGYGYTF.

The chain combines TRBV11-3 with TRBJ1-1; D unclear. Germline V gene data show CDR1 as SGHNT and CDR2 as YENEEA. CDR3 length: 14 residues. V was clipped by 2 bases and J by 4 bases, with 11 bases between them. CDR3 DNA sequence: TGTGCCAGCAGCTTATATTCGTCGAGCACTGAAGCTTTCTTT. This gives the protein CASSLYSSSTEAFF.